A single sample gave rise to the 27 T cell receptor beta chains below, sequenced in a study of PD-1 blockade in mismatch repair-deficient tumors. The data were produced by immunoSEQ multiplex PCR, yet TCRdb's version contains in-frame clones alone and is incomplete. The sample has 77,000 or so clones; roughly 80% are singletons. Sequenced material: peripheral blood, taken 44 weeks after starting pembrolizumab. The receptors were gathered from an adult with mismatch repair-deficient cancer.

CDR3 loop: CASSEYQSNTEAFF. The CDR3 DNA sequence: TGCGCCAGCAGTGAGTACCAGTCGAACACTGAAGCTTTCTTT. This rearrangement joins TRBV10-1 to TRBJ1-1; D is undetermined. The CDR3 sequence is 14 residues long. Trimming cost V 1 base and J 1 base, with 7 bases left between them. Germline-derived CDR1 and CDR2 are WNHNN and SYGVQD (reference sequence).

The chain combines TRBV6-4 with TRBJ2-3, with D perhaps matching TRBD1 or TRBD2 (6 bases each). This CDR3 has 16 amino acids. V lost 6 bases, J lost 1 base, and 17 bases lay in between. Germline V lookup: CDR1 MRHNA, CDR2 SNTAGT. In DNA form, the CDR3 reads TGTGCCAGCAGCCTACAGGGACTCCGCGGCACAGATACGCAGTATTTT. This sequence encodes CASSLQGLRGTDTQYF.

The chain uses TRBV5-6 and TRBJ1-5; 7 nucleotides line up with TRBD1. The CDR3 extends over 15 amino acids. The V and J ends lost 4 bases and 5 bases, in that order; junction bases with no gene match: 9. Germline assignment: CDR1 SGHDT and CDR2 YYEEEE. The CDR3 loop reads CASSVDRESDQPQHF. The CDR3 DNA sequence: TGTGCCAGCAGCGTCGACAGGGAGTCAGATCAGCCCCAGCATTTT.

The chain is built from TRBV19 and TRBJ1-1, with 7 positions matching TRBD1. The V gene's germline CDR1 is LNHDA and CDR2 SQIVND (reference sequence). J gave up 9 bases and V 8 bases, and 9 bases lay outside the gene matches. The CDR3 runs to 12 residues. CDR3 DNA: TGTGCCAGTCAAGACAGGGAGGAGAAAGCTTTCTTT. Encoded protein: CASQDREEKAFF.

This chain joins TRBV11-2 and TRBJ2-3; 9 nucleotides line up with TRBD1. The J segment lost 4 bases and the V segment lost 1 base, leaving 3 bases of the junction unmatched. Germline assignment: CDR1 SGHAT and CDR2 FQNNGV. The CDR3 loop spans 15 amino acids. The CDR3 protein is CASSLGTGGADTQYF. As DNA, the CDR3 is TGTGCCAGCAGCTTAGGTACAGGGGGCGCAGATACGCAGTATTTT.

The V call is TRBV4-2, the J call TRBJ2-7; D unclear. This CDR3 region has 15 residues. Trimming took off 6 bases at V and 2 bases at J, with 17 bases between the two ends. Germline V gives CDR1 LGHNA, CDR2 YNFKEQ. The CDR3 loop reads CASRGHLAAAYEQYF. Here the CDR3 DNA reads TGTGCCAGCAGAGGCCATTTGGCTGCAGCCTACGAGCAGTACTTC.

The V and J genes are TRBV7-8 and TRBJ1-5; D call uncertain. The germline V gene encodes CDR1 SGHVS and CDR2 FQNEAQ. Trimming shortened V by 1 base and J by 4 bases, and 11 bases separated the two germline ends. CDR3 length: 15 amino acids. The CDR3 here is CASSLVVGDNQPQHF. The CDR3 DNA sequence: TGTGCCAGCAGCTTAGTTGTTGGGGATAATCAGCCCCAGCATTTT.

This sequence joins TRBV5-8 and TRBJ1-1; D is unresolved. CDR3 length: 13 residues. The V gene lost 2 bases and the J gene lost 4 bases, with 9 bases spanning the gap. The germline V gene has CDR1 SGHTS and CDR2 YDEGEE. The CDR3 nucleotides read TGTGCCAGCAGCTTAGATTCGGTCACTGAAGCTTTCTTT. Translating gives CASSLDSVTEAFF.

The J gene is TRBJ2-3, the V gene TRBV30, with 9 bases aligning to TRBD2. The CDR3 runs 16 residues. Germline values: CDR1 GTSNPN, CDR2 SVGIG (reference sequence). With 5 bases clipped from V and 2 bases from J, the junction kept 11 bases outside the gene matches. The CDR3 spells CAWPDWREGDTDTQYF. In DNA form, the CDR3 reads TGTGCCTGGCCGGACTGGCGGGAGGGAGACACAGATACGCAGTATTTT.

This chain uses TRBV19 with TRBJ1-5; D not resolved. Between the trimmed V and J ends, which lost 5 bases and 0 bases, there was a span of 11 bases. The V gene's germline CDR1 is LNHDA and CDR2 SQIVND (reference sequence). The CDR3 spans 15 residues. CDR3 DNA: TGTGCCAGTAGTCTACAGATTTATAGCAATCAGCCCCAGCATTTT. This encodes CASSLQIYSNQPQHF.

The rearrangement joins TRBV4-1 to TRBJ2-7, with D tentatively TRBD2 (5 bases). Trimming cost V 4 bases and J 4 bases, with 14 bases left between them. This CDR3 is 14 amino acids long. Germline V lookup: CDR1 MGHRA, CDR2 YSYEKL. In nucleotides, the CDR3 is TGCGCCAGCAGCCCAGCTCAGAGCGGTTACGAGCAGTACTTC. It codes for CASSPAQSGYEQYF.

This clone was detected only a few times. V is TRBV29-1 and J is TRBJ2-7; tentative D call: TRBD1 (6 bases). V dropped 3 bases and J dropped 7 bases, with 13 bases sitting between them. CDR1 and CDR2 (germline): SQVTM, ANQGSEA. The CDR3 extends over 12 amino acids. CDR3 nucleotides: TGCAGCGTTGAGGCAGGGGCCGGGGAGCAGTACTTC. Translated: CSVEAGAGEQYF.

This clone came up a few times. The gene calls are TRBV6-1 and TRBJ2-5, with 7 bases that match TRBD2. Germline V gene sequence: CDR1 MNHNS, CDR2 SASEGT. Trimming cost V 2 bases and J 1 base; bases outside gene matches: 4. The CDR3 has 15 amino acids. In DNA form, the CDR3 reads TGTGCCAGCAGTGAAATGGCGGGAGCCCAAGAGACCCAGTACTTC. It codes for CASSEMAGAQETQYF.

This rearrangement joins TRBV9 to TRBJ1-5, with unresolved D. There are 15 residues in the CDR3. Per the germline V gene, CDR1 is SGDLS and CDR2 is YYNGEE. Trimming left V 0 bases short and J 6 bases short, with 13 bases between. The DNA of the CDR3 is TGTGCCAGCAGCGTAGATGCTGTGTCCGGTCAGCCCCAGCATTTT. Its translation: CASSVDAVSGQPQHF.

This chain links TRBV18 with TRBJ1-2; D remains unclear. V was cut by 2 bases and J by 0 bases, with 7 bases left in between. From germline, CDR1 is KGHSH and CDR2 LQKENI. This CDR3 spans 14 amino acids. Here the CDR3 DNA reads TGTGCCAGCTCACCAATTGCTCCTAACTATGGCTACACCTTC. Protein: CASSPIAPNYGYTF.

This chain links TRBV7-9 with TRBJ2-1; TRBD2 matches at 9 bases. There are 15 residues in the CDR3. Per the germline V gene, CDR1 is SEHNR and CDR2 is FQNEAQ (reference sequence). V trimming: 5 bases; J trimming: 9 bases; junction bases outside the gene matches: 11. This CDR3 reads CASSSWREGSGEQFF. In DNA, the CDR3 is TGTGCCAGCAGCAGCTGGCGGGAGGGTAGTGGTGAGCAGTTCTTC. Combining the CDR3 with reference TRBV7-9 and TRBJ2-1 gives the whole variable domain DTGVSQNPRHKITKRGQNVTFRCDPISEHNRLYWYRQTLGQGPEFLTYFQNEAQLEKSRLLSDRFSAERPKGSFSTLEIQRTEQGDSAMYLCASSSWREGSGEQFFGPGTRLTVL.

The chain uses TRBV29-1 and TRBJ2-5, with TRBD2 matching over 8 bases. CDR1 is SQVTM, CDR2 ANQGSEA, per germline. The CDR3 runs 15 residues. Trimming cost V 5 bases and J 1 base; bases outside gene matches: 9. DNA of the CDR3: TGCAGCGTTTTTGACCCGGGGGGGCCCCAAGAGACCCAGTACTTC. This gives the protein CSVFDPGGPQETQYF.

The rearrangement uses TRBV11-2 and TRBJ1-2, with 7 nucleotides matching TRBD1. This CDR3 contains 15 residues. Unmatched junction bases numbered 10, after V lost 4 bases and J lost 5 bases. CDR1 and CDR2 (germline): SGHAT, FQNNGV. The CDR3 nucleotides read TGTGCCAGCAGCTCACCTCGGGACAGAGATTATGGCTACACCTTC. Translating gives CASSSPRDRDYGYTF.

This clone was seen a single time. The J gene is TRBJ1-2, the V gene TRBV6-1, with D possibly being TRBD1 (5 bases). V was pared by 5 bases and J by 7 bases, with 14 bases between. The CDR3 extends over 13 amino acids. The V gene's germline CDR1 is MNHNS and CDR2 SASEGT. The CDR3, as DNA: TGTGCCAGCAGTCCAGAGGTGGGGGTTGGCTACACCTTC. This sequence encodes CASSPEVGVGYTF.

V is TRBV18 and J is TRBJ2-3; D call uncertain. Germline CDR1 reads KGHSH; CDR2 reads LQKENI. The CDR3 is made up of 15 amino acids. V was cut by 1 base and J by 5 bases, with 13 bases left in between. For the CDR3, the DNA is TGTGCCAGCTCACCACGTGATATCAAGGGAGATACGCAGTATTTT. This codes for CASSPRDIKGDTQYF.

V usage is TRBV5-5 and J usage is TRBJ2-2; TRBD1 matches 7 bases. The CDR3 covers 15 residues. Germline V lookup: CDR1 SGHKS, CDR2 YYEKEE (reference sequence). With 4 bases clipped from V and 1 base from J, the junction kept 4 bases outside the gene matches. CDR3 in amino acids: CASSLRQGNTGELFF. In DNA form, the CDR3 reads TGTGCCAGCAGCCTCCGACAGGGGAACACCGGGGAGCTGTTTTTT.

Notes on this clone: One end of the junction fails to match germline, which may point to a read error. V and J are TRBV7-6 and TRBJ2-1; D may be TRBD2 (6 bases). CDR3 size: 14 residues. CDR1 SGHVS and CDR2 FNYEAQ come from the germline V gene. CDR3 nucleotide sequence: TGTGCCAGCAGCGAACGGGACTCCCCCAATGAGCAGCTCTTC. This sequence encodes CASSERDSPNEQLF.

The chain couples TRBV19 to TRBJ1-3; 12 nucleotides align to TRBD1. V dropped 3 bases and J dropped 0; count of bases not matched to a gene: 12. The CDR3 runs to 20 residues. Germline loops: CDR1 LNHDA, CDR2 SQIVND (reference sequence). In DNA form, the CDR3 reads TGTGCCAGTAGTATTCGCGGCGGGACAGGGGGCCCTAACTCTGGAAACACCATATATTTT. It yields the protein CASSIRGGTGGPNSGNTIYF.

The rearrangement joins TRBV5-6 to TRBJ2-5; D is perhaps TRBD2 (6 bases). This CDR3 contains 14 residues. Germline loops: CDR1 SGHDT, CDR2 YYEEEE. Trimming took 4 bases from V and 1 from J, leaving 11 bases between them. CDR3 amino acids: CASSPEGLQETQYF. CDR3 sequence (DNA): TGTGCCAGCAGCCCAGAGGGACTCCAAGAGACCCAGTACTTC.

CDR3 sequence (DNA): TGTGCCAGCAGTGAAATGGATCAGCCCCAGCATTTT. Translating it yields CASSEMDQPQHF. The V call is TRBV6-5, the J call TRBJ1-5; D is uncertain. The V gene lost 5 bases and the J gene lost 5 bases, with 7 bases spanning the gap. In germline, CDR1 is MNHEY, CDR2 SVGAGI. The CDR3 is made up of 12 amino acids.

The rearrangement links TRBV10-3 to TRBJ2-3; the D is unclear. Germline V gives CDR1 ENHRY, CDR2 SYGVKD. Trimming took off 7 bases at V and 0 bases at J, with 11 bases between the two ends. The CDR3 length is 14 residues. CDR3 protein: CAINRGRSTDTQYF. The CDR3 DNA follows: TGTGCCATCAATAGAGGCCGGAGCACAGATACGCAGTATTTT.

The chain carries TRBV30 and TRBJ1-3, with TRBD1 identical over 12 bases. Germline trimming cut 5 bases from V and 0 bases from J; bases unmatched to any gene: 5. Looked up from germline, CDR1 is GTSNPN and CDR2 is SVGIG (reference sequence). The CDR3 totals 16 residues. CDR3 coding DNA: TGTGCCTGGGGGGGACAGGGGGCCATCTCTGGAAACACCATATATTTT. This codes for CAWGGQGAISGNTIYF.